This paragraph covers one TCR beta chain sequence. This CDR3 has 16 residues. From germline, CDR1 is SEHNR and CDR2 FQNEAQ (reference sequence). Trimming took 7 bases from V and 4 from J, leaving 22 bases between them. The data belong to a study of T cell changes during pregnancy in multiple sclerosis. Sequencing was performed with immunoSEQ multiplex PCR; in TCRdb, only in-frame clones are kept and a portion is missing. The table has 90,000 or so clones, approximately 90% seen once. The specimen comprised PBMCs, sampled in the first trimester of pregnancy. The chain combines TRBV7-9 with TRBJ1-2; D gene unclear. The sequence derives from a female donor in good health, serving as a control in a pregnancy study. Some clones in this sample may be carry-over from other donors' samples. CDR3 sequence: CASTETWSGPFYGYTF. The CDR3 nucleotides read TGTGCCAGCACCGAAACTTGGAGCGGACCTTTCTATGGCTACACCTTC.